This record covers a single T cell receptor (beta chain). Its specificity is unknown. Using constant-segment primers, 5'RACE produced TCR alpha and TCR beta cDNA libraries carrying sample barcodes and UMIs. MiXCR, applied by TCRdb to the 5' RACE reads, yields one record per CDR3 protein. The table includes hundreds of thousands of distinct CDR3 sequences, 18% detected once. The CDR3 spans 14 residues. Per the germline V gene, CDR1 is DFQATT and CDR2 is SNEGSKA (reference sequence). The J segment lost 3 bases and the V segment lost 6 bases, leaving 5 bases of the junction unmatched. These data originate in a study of T-cell memory formation after mild COVID-19. Study overall: Largely donor-specific TCR clusters were found. Regarding the study as a whole: Pre-infection memory held some responding clones, suggesting pre-existing cross-reactive T cells responded. Clones that shrank (day 15 to 85) were balanced CD4/CD8, whereas later expanders leaned CD4+.

V and J are TRBV20-1 and TRBJ2-3; 11 bases are shared with TRBD2. Sequencing input: PBMCs or a T cell subset sorted from them (not recorded which). The receptor comes from an adult woman who had mild COVID-19 (a few samples of this study predate the infection). Cell type and time point are not known. CDR3 in amino acids: CSAVAGGPTDTQYF. CDR3 coding DNA: TGCAGTGCCGTAGCGGGGGGGCCAACAGATACGCAGTATTTT.